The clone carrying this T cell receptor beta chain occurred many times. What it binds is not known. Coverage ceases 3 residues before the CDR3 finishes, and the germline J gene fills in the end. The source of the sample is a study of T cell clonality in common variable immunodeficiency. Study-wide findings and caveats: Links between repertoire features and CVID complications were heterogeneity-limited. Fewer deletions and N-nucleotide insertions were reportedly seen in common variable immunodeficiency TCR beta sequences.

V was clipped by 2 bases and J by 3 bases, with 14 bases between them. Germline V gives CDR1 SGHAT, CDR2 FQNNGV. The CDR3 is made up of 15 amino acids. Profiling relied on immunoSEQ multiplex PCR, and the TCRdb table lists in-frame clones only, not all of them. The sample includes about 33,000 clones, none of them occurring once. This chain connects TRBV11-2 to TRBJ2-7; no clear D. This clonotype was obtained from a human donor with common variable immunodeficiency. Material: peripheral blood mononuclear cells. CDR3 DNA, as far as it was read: TGTGCCAGCAGCTTATCGCCAGGCCATAACTACGAG. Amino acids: CASSLSPGHNYE. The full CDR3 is CASSLSPGHNYEQYF.